This T cell receptor (beta chain) was obtained from a study of blood T cell repertoires in COVID-19. This CDR3 region has 17 residues. Germline CDR1 and CDR2: MDHEN and SYDVKM. The germline V and J ends were trimmed by 3 bases and 3 bases, with 20 bases remaining between them. The data were produced by immunoSEQ multiplex PCR, yet TCRdb's version contains in-frame clones alone and is incomplete. Of over 250,000 clones in the sample, about 90% are singletons; the top ten hold less than 2%. This TCR derives from an older woman who had recovered from COVID-19. Input material: PBMCs or T cells enriched from blood (not recorded which). This chain links TRBV28 with TRBJ2-5; maybe TRBD2 (5 bases). The CDR3 is CASSFSELLGREETQYF. The CDR3 DNA reads TGTGCCAGCAGTTTTTCCGAATTGCTAGGGAGAGAAGAGACCCAGTACTTC.